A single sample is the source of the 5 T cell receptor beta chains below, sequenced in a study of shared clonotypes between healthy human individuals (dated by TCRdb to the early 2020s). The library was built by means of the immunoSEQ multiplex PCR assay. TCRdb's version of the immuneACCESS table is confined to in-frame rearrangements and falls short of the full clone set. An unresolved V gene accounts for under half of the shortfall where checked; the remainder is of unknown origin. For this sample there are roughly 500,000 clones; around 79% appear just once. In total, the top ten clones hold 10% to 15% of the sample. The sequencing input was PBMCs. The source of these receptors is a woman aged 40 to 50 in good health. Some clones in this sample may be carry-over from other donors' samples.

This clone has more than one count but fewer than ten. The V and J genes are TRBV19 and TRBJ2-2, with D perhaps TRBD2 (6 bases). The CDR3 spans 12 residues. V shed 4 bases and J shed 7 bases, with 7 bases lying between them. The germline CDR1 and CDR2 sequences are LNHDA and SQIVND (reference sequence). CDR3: CASSRRGGELFF. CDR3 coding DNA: TGTGCCAGTAGTAGGAGGGGCGGGGAGCTGTTTTTT.

The CDR3 loop reads CASGQIGNYGYTF. In DNA, the CDR3 is TGTGCCAGCGGACAGATTGGGAACTATGGCTACACCTTC. The V call is TRBV19, the J call TRBJ1-2, with D possibly being TRBD1 (6 bases). The CDR3 runs 13 residues. The V gene lost 9 bases and the J gene lost 2 bases, with 13 bases spanning the gap. The germline V gene has CDR1 LNHDA and CDR2 SQIVND (reference sequence).

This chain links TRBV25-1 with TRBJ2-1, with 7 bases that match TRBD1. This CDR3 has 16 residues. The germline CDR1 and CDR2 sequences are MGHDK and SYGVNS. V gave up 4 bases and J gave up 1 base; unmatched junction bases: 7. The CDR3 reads CASSAQTGLSYNEQFF. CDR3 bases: TGTGCCAGCAGTGCGCAGACAGGGTTGTCCTACAATGAGCAGTTCTTC.

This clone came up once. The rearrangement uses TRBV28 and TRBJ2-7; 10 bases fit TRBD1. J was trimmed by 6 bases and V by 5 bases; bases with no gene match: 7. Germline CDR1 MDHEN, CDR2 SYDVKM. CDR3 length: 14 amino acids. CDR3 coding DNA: TGTGCCAGCAGTCCCCCGGGACAGGGGCGCGAGCAGTACTTC. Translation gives CASSPPGQGREQYF.

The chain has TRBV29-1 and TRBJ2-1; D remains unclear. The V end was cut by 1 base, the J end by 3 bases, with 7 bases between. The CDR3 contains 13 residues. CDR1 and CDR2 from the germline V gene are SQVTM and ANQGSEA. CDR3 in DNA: TGCAGCGTTGAAGCCTCAGTCTACAATGAGCAGTTCTTC. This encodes CSVEASVYNEQFF.